One T cell receptor (beta chain) is described in this entry. Its specific antigen is unknown. No qualities accompany the bases; no much larger clone lies one base away. The data were taken from a study of identical twins (dated by TCRdb to the mid-2010s). In terms of the full investigation: To test whether fetal clonotypes persist, the study used deep sequencing on TCR alpha and beta repertoires from monozygotic twins, unrelated adults of various ages, and cord blood. To rule out contamination, replicate twin experiments were performed at different times with different library preparation protocols. Study-level results and caveats: A weaker excess of twin sharing was found in beta out-of-frame sequences because the signal-to-noise ratio was lowered by fewer shared sequences. In monozygotic twins, recombination models systematically underestimated out-of-frame TCR alpha sharing, but the models matched the sharing seen between unrelated individuals. Invariant T cells such as MAIT and iNKT could partly confound zero-insertion analyses, though diverse VJ usage argued against this for most clonotypes. Compared with coincidental sharing between unrelated individuals, an excess of low generation-probability sequences was observed among out-of-frame TCR alpha sequences shared between twins. Fewer insertions were carried by abundant cord blood beta clonotypes; a weaker similar trend was observed in young adult naive repertoires, while no such trend was observed in memory repertoires. Because the same donors could not be followed over many years, the conclusions depended on cross-sectional statistical analysis.

The receptor library was made with 5' RACE. Instrument used: Illumina HiSeq 2000. A universal primer binding site was added through template switching, and the final cDNA carried a unique molecular identifier so that TCR cDNA molecules could be counted accurately. Specific primers in the conserved constant-segment region were used to synthesize first-strand cDNA for the TCR alpha and beta chains. To control for contamination, every cDNA library was double barcoded, receiving both a SMART-Mk sample barcode and Illumina barcodes. TruSeq adapter sequences and Illumina sample barcodes were added in two successive PCR steps. The Illumina HiSeq platform was used with custom primers to sequence TCR alpha and beta cDNA libraries. Regarding the original processing steps: Raw reads were processed with MiGEC to extract unique molecular identifiers, and MiXCR was used to determine CDR3 positions. For each individual, recombination models were inferred using an EM algorithm with the repgenHMM and IGoR tools. The analysis of shared clonotypes was done with the tcR package in R, with sharing normalized by the product of cloneset sizes. To study raw recombination without the effects of thymic and clonal selection, out-of-frame nonproductive sequences were analyzed. TCRdb reworked the public reads: Q25 trimming with fastp, MiXCR clone assembly, productive beta chains retained. Each CDR3 protein appears once, grouped with its most common genes and DNA. The V and J calls follow TCRdb's processing rather than the paper's. The sample table holds 1.5 million or so distinct CDR3 sequences, of which about 32% were seen once. The leading ten clones occupy more than 0.25% of the sample.

The germline V gene gives CDR1 as SQVTM and CDR2 as ANQGSEA. The CDR3 runs 12 amino acids, cysteine and phenylalanine included. Of all the DNA, just the CDR3 is kept, 36 bases in frame from base 1. The trim is 7 bases for V and 6 bases for J, with a gap of 16 bases between the germline ends. All donors were healthy Caucasians. This TCR derives from a newborn girl in good health. The chain joins TRBV29-1 to TRBJ2-7; the D gene cannot be resolved beyond TRBD1 or TRBD2, each matching 5 bases. The specimen was cord blood. The CDR3: CSGGRDLGEQYF. In nucleotide form, the sequence is TGCAGCGGGGGCAGGGACCTTGGCGAGCAGTACTTC.